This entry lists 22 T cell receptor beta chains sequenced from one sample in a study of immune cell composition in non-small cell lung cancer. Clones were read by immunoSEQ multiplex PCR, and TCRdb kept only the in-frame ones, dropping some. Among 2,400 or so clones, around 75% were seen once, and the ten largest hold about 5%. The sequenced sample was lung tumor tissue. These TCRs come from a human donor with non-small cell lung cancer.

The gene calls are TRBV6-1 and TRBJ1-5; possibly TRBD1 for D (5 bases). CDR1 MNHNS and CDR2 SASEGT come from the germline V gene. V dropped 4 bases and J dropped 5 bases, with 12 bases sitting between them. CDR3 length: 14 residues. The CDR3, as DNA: TGTGCCAGCAGTGTCCTCGGGGGGGATCAGCCCCAGCATTTT. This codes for CASSVLGGDQPQHF.

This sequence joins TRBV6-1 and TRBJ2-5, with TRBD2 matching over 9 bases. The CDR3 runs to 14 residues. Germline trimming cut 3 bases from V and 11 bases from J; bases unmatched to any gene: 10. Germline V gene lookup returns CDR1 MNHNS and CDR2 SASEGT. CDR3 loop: CASSEDLSGGGQYF. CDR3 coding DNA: TGTGCCAGCAGTGAGGATCTTAGCGGGGGTGGTCAGTACTTC.

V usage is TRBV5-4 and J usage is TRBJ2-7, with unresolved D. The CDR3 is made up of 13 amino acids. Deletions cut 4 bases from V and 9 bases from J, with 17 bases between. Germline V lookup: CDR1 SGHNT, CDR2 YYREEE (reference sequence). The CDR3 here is CASSPDLGGGQYF. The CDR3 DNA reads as TGTGCCAGCAGCCCTGACTTAGGCGGTGGGCAGTACTTC.

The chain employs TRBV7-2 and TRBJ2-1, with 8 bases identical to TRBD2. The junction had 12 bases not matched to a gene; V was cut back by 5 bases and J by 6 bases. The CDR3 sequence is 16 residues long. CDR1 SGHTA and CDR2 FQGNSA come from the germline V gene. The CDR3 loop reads CASSHRTSGRSNEQFF. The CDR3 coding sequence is TGTGCCAGCAGCCACCGGACCAGCGGGAGAAGCAATGAGCAGTTCTTC.

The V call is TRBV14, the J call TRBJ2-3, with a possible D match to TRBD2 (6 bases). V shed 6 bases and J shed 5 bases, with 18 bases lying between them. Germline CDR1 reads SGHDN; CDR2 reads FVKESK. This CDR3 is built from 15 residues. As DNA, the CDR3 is TGTGCCAGCAGTCGGATGGGTCTCGGGGGAGATACGCAGTATTTT. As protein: CASSRMGLGGDTQYF. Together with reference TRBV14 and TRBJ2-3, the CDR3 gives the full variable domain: EAGVTQFPSHSVIEKGQTVTLRCDPISGHDNLYWYRRVMGKEIKFLLHFVKESKQDESGMPNNRFLAERTGGTYSTLKVQPAELEDSGVYFCASSRMGLGGDTQYFGPGTRLTVL.

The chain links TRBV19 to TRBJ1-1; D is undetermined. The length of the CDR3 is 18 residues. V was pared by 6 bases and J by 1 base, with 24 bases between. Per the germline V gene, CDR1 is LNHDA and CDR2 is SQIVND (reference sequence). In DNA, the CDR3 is TGTGCCAGTAGCCCGTTCGGGGTCTTCACATGGGGGAACACTGAAGCTTTCTTT. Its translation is CASSPFGVFTWGNTEAFF.

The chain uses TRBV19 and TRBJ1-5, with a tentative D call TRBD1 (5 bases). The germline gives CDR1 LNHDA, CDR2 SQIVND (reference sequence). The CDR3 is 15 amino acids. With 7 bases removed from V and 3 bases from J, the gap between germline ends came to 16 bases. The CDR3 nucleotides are TGTGCCAGTAAAGTAGGGAGGGGCAACAATCAGCCCCAGCATTTT. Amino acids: CASKVGRGNNQPQHF.

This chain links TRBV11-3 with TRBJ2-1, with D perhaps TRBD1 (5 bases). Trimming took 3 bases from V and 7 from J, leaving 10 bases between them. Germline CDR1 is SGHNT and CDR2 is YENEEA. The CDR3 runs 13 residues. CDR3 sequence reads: CASSFKGYNEQFF. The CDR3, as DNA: TGTGCCAGCAGCTTCAAGGGGTATAATGAGCAGTTCTTC.

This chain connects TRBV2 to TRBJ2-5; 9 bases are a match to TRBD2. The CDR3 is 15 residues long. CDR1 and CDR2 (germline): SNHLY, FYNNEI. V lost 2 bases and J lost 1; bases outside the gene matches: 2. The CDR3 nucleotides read TGTGCCAGCAGTGAAATAGCGGGGGCCCAAGAGACCCAGTACTTC. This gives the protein CASSEIAGAQETQYF.

The CDR3 loop reads CATSRRTGGNTGELFF. Written as DNA, the CDR3 is TGTGCCACCAGCAGACGGACAGGGGGGAACACCGGGGAGCTGTTTTTT. This rearrangement joins TRBV15 to TRBJ2-2, with TRBD1 identical over 10 bases. With V trimmed by 2 bases and J by 1 base, 1 base remained unmatched. Germline assignment: CDR1 LNHNV and CDR2 YYDKDF (reference sequence). This CDR3 comprises 16 residues.

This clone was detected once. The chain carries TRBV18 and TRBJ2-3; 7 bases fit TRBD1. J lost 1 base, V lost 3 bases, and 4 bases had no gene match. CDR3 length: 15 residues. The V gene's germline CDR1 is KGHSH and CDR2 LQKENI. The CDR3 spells CASSPGQIGTDTQYF. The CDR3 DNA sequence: TGTGCCAGCTCACCGGGACAGATAGGCACAGATACGCAGTATTTT.

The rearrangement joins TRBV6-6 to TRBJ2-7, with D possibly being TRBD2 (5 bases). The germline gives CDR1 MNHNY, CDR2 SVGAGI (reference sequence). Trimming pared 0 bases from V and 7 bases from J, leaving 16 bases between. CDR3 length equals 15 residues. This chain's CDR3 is CASSYSTGNPWEQYF. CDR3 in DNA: TGTGCCAGCAGTTACTCGACGGGAAACCCCTGGGAGCAGTACTTC.

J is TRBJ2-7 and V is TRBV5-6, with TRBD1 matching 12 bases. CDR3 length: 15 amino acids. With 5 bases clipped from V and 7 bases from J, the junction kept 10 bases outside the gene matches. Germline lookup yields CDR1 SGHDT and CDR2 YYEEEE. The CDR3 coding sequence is TGTGCCAGCAGTTTTACCGGGACAGGGGGCCGGGAGCAGTACTTC. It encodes CASSFTGTGGREQYF. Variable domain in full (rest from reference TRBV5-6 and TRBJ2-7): DAGVTQSPTHLIKTRGQQVTLRCSPKSGHDTVSWYQQALGQGPQFIFQYYEEEERQRGNFPDRFSGHQFPNYSSELNVNALLLGDSALYLCASSFTGTGGREQYFGPGTRLTVT.

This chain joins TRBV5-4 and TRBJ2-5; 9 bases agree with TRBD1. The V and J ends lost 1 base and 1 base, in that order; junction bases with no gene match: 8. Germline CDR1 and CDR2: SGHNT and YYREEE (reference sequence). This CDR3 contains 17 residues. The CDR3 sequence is CASSLRSGTGTQETQYF. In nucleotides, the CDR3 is TGTGCCAGCAGCTTGCGATCCGGGACAGGGACCCAAGAGACCCAGTACTTC.

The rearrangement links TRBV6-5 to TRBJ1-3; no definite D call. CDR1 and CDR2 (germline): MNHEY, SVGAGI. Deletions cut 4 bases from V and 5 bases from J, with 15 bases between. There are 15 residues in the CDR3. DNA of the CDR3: TGTGCCAGCAGTTCCCGTACGAGGGCTAGAAACACCATATATTTT. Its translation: CASSSRTRARNTIYF.

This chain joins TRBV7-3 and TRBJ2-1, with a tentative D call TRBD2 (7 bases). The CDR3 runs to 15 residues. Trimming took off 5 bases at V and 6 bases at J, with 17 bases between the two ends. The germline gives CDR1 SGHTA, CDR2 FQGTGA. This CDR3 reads CASSPGASGINEQFF. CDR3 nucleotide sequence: TGTGCCAGCAGCCCGGGGGCTAGCGGAATCAATGAGCAGTTCTTC.

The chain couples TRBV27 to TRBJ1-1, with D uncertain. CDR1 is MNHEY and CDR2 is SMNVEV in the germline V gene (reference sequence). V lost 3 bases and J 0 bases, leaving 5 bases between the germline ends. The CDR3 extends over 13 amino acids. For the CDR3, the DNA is TGTGCCAGCAGTTTTGCTATGAACACTGAAGCTTTCTTT. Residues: CASSFAMNTEAFF.

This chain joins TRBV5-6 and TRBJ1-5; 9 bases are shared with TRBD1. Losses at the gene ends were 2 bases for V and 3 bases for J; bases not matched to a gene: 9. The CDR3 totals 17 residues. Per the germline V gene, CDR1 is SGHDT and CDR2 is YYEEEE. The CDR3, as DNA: TGTGCCAGCAGCTTCCGGGACAGGGCAGGAATCAATCAGCCCCAGCATTTT. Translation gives CASSFRDRAGINQPQHF.

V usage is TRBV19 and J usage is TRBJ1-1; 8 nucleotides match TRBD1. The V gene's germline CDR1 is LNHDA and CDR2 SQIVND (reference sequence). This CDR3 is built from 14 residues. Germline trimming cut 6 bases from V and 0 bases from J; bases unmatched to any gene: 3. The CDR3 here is CASRWTGMNTEAFF. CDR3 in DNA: TGTGCCAGTAGGTGGACAGGGATGAACACTGAAGCTTTCTTT.

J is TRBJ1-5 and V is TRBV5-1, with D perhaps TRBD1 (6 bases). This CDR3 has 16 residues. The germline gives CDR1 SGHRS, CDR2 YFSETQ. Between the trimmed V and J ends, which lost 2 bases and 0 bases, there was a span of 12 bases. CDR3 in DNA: TGCGCCAGCAGCTTCAGGGGCCCGTATAGCAATCAGCCCCAGCATTTT. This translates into CASSFRGPYSNQPQHF. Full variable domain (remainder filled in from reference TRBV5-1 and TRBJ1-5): KAGVTQTPRYLIKTRGQQVTLSCSPISGHRSVSWYQQTPGQGLQFLFEYFSETQRNKGNFPGRFSGRQFSNSRSEMNVSTLELGDSALYLCASSFRGPYSNQPQHFGDGTRLSIL.

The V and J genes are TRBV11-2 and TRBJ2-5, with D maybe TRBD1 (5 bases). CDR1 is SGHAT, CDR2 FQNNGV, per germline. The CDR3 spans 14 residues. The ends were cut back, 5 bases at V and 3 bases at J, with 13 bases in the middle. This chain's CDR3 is CASSHNPGKETQYF. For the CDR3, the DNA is TGTGCCAGCAGCCACAATCCAGGGAAAGAGACCCAGTACTTC.

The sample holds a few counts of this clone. The CDR3 protein is CAIRPAEKETQYF. The DNA for the CDR3 is TGTGCCATCAGACCCGCCGAGAAGGAGACCCAGTACTTC. The rearrangement joins TRBV10-3 to TRBJ2-5; D gene unclear. The CDR3 sequence is 13 residues long. Per the germline V gene, CDR1 is ENHRY and CDR2 is SYGVKD. Trimming took 6 bases from V and 5 from J, leaving 13 bases between them.